Shown below are 18 T cell receptor beta chains from a single sample sequenced in a study of CD8 T cells in ankylosing spondylitis. One entry per CDR3 protein results from TCRdb running MiXCR on the 5' RACE reads. The sample lists about 240,000 distinct CDR3 sequences, over 8.5% seen once, with about 6.5% in the top ten. Sequenced input: blood, either unsorted or a sorted T cell fraction (not recorded which). These receptors were collected from a male donor with ankylosing spondylitis or in good health (not recorded which).

This clonotype appeared many times. The CDR3 sequence is CASSLSPGANTEAFF. The CDR3 DNA is TGCGCCAGCAGCTTGTCCCCGGGGGCGAACACTGAAGCTTTCTTT. V usage is TRBV5-1 and J usage is TRBJ1-1; D is possibly TRBD1 (6 bases). The germline CDR1 and CDR2 sequences are SGHRS and YFSETQ. Trimming took 1 base from V and 1 from J, leaving 11 bases between them. CDR3 length: 15 residues. Drawing the rest from reference TRBV5-1 and TRBJ1-1, the complete variable domain is KAGVTQTPRYLIKTRGQQVTLSCSPISGHRSVSWYQQTPGQGLQFLFEYFSETQRNKGNFPGRFSGRQFSNSRSEMNVSTLELGDSALYLCASSLSPGANTEAFFGQGTRLTVV.

This clonotype was seen repeatedly, ten times or more. The J gene is TRBJ2-2, the V gene TRBV7-2, with D unresolved. Germline CDR1 reads SGHTA; CDR2 reads FQGNSA. This CDR3 has 11 amino acids. Trimming removed 0 bases at V and 9 bases at J, with 2 bases between. The CDR3 is CASSLARELFF. As DNA, the CDR3 is TGTGCCAGCAGCTTAGCCAGGGAGCTGTTTTTT.

This clonotype was picked up many times. The rearrangement links TRBV9 to TRBJ1-2; D not resolved. The CDR3 runs to 12 residues. Looked up from germline, CDR1 is SGDLS and CDR2 is YYNGEE. The ends were cut back, 3 bases at V and 7 bases at J, with 10 bases in the middle. CDR3 DNA: TGTGCCAGCAGCGGGAACTCGGGTGGCTACACCTTC. Protein product: CASSGNSGGYTF.

The table lists this clonotype with many counts. This sequence joins TRBV12-3 or TRBV12-4 and TRBJ1-2; TRBD1 agrees at 12 bases. V lost 6 bases, J lost 7 bases, and 12 bases stayed unmatched. The CDR3 spans 16 residues. The CDR3 bases are TGTGCCAGCAGCCCGAGTCCGGGACAGGGGGCTGGTGGCTACACCTTC. Its protein product is CASSPSPGQGAGGYTF.

J is TRBJ2-1 and V is TRBV10-3, with 7 bases lining up with TRBD2. The V segment lost 3 bases and the J segment 5 bases; nucleotides outside the gene matches: 10. This CDR3 is built from 16 residues. Germline-derived CDR1 and CDR2 are ENHRY and SYGVKD. The CDR3 reads CAISEPRAGSDNEQFF. The CDR3, as DNA: TGTGCCATCAGTGAACCAAGAGCGGGATCAGACAATGAGCAGTTCTTC.

At least ten counts were recorded for this clonotype. The chain combines TRBV6-5 with TRBJ1-5; D call uncertain. Germline values: CDR1 MNHEY, CDR2 SVGAGI. The CDR3 has 14 residues. V lost 2 bases and J lost 4, with 9 bases in between. In DNA form, the CDR3 reads TGTGCCAGCAGTTACGGAGGAGGAAATCAGCCCCAGCATTTT. This sequence encodes CASSYGGGNQPQHF.

This clonotype came up many times. The chain employs TRBV5-1 and TRBJ2-3; 16 positions match TRBD2. Germline CDR1 SGHRS, CDR2 YFSETQ. With 3 bases clipped from V and 4 bases from J, the junction kept 8 bases outside the gene matches. The CDR3 extends over 18 amino acids. CDR3 sequence (DNA): TGCGCCAGCAGCTATTCCGGGACTAGCGGGGGGGCCGCAGATACGCAGTATTTT. It encodes CASSYSGTSGGAADTQYF.

About this clonotype itself: This may come from a read error, since a much larger clone is one base off. The rearrangement uses TRBV28 and TRBJ1-5, with D tentatively TRBD1 (5 bases). Germline CDR1 and CDR2: MDHEN and SYDVKM. CDR3 size: 13 residues. The V end was cut by 8 bases, the J end by 2 bases, with 10 bases between. CDR3 amino acids: CASLRQCNQPQHF. The CDR3 region has the DNA TGTGCCAGCCTAAGACAGTGCAATCAGCCCCAGCATTTT.

At least ten counts were recorded for this clonotype. This chain links TRBV5-1 with TRBJ2-1; 12 positions match TRBD2. The CDR3 extends over 17 amino acids. The germline V gene has CDR1 SGHRS and CDR2 YFSETQ. V trimming: 4 bases; J trimming: 0 bases; junction bases outside the gene matches: 5. CDR3 residues: CASSVGLAGFSYNEQFF. CDR3 bases: TGCGCCAGCAGCGTGGGACTAGCGGGTTTCTCCTACAATGAGCAGTTCTTC.

This clonotype was counted ten times or more. CDR3 nucleotides: TGTGCCAGCAGCCCAGCCCACAGGAATAACTATGGCTACACCTTC. It codes for CASSPAHRNNYGYTF. This chain joins TRBV6-1 and TRBJ1-2; possible D gene TRBD1, 5 bases. The CDR3 is made up of 15 amino acids. Germline assignment: CDR1 MNHNS and CDR2 SASEGT. Trimming stripped 6 bases from V and 1 base from J, with 15 bases between.

In this sample, this clonotype turned up many times. The chain is built from TRBV18 and TRBJ2-5, with D maybe TRBD1 (5 bases). The CDR3 is made up of 14 amino acids. Germline lookup yields CDR1 KGHSH and CDR2 LQKENI. With 4 bases removed from V and 2 bases from J, the gap between germline ends came to 11 bases. CDR3 amino acids: CASSRGQTQETQYF. The CDR3 DNA reads TGTGCCAGCTCACGAGGACAAACTCAAGAGACCCAGTACTTC.

This clonotype was seen at least ten times. CDR3 region: CASSSTFPGITYGYTF. CDR3 sequence (DNA): TGCGCCAGCAGCTCAACCTTCCCAGGAATTACCTATGGCTACACCTTC. The chain has TRBV5-1 and TRBJ1-2, with no clear D. V was cut by 3 bases and J by 4 bases, with 19 bases left in between. CDR3 length equals 16 residues. Germline CDR1 reads SGHRS; CDR2 reads YFSETQ.

This clonotype came up many times. The rearrangement uses TRBV7-2 and TRBJ2-2; weak D call: TRBD2 (6 bases). CDR3 length: 17 residues. Trimming shortened V by 2 bases and J by 2 bases, and 15 bases separated the two germline ends. Germline V gene data show CDR1 as SGHTA and CDR2 as FQGNSA. CDR3 amino acids: CASSLNIGTFNTGELFF. The CDR3 DNA follows: TGTGCCAGCAGCTTAAATATCGGGACTTTTAACACCGGGGAGCTGTTTTTT.

The chain has TRBV11-1 and TRBJ2-5; tentative D call: TRBD1 (6 bases). Looked up from germline, CDR1 is SGHAT and CDR2 is FQDESV (reference sequence). There are 18 residues in the CDR3. The germline V and J ends were trimmed by 3 bases and 0 bases, with 20 bases remaining between them. CDR3 sequence reads: CASSFPRGLSLYQETQYF. Here the CDR3 DNA reads TGTGCCAGCAGCTTTCCCAGGGGCCTTTCCTTGTACCAAGAGACCCAGTACTTC.

This clonotype has a count of ten or more. The V gene is TRBV7-2, the J gene TRBJ2-7, with TRBD1 identical over 12 bases. After removal of 1 base from V and 4 bases from J, the junction contained 2 bases not matched to a gene. CDR3 length: 15 residues. The germline V gene has CDR1 SGHTA and CDR2 FQGNSA. The CDR3 DNA is TGTGCCAGCAGCTTAGGGGGACAGGGGGCGTACGAGCAGTACTTC. Its protein product is CASSLGGQGAYEQYF.

This clonotype was detected ten times or more. The rearrangement links TRBV5-1 to TRBJ1-4; D ambiguous. The CDR3 runs to 15 residues. V dropped 2 bases and J dropped 1 base, with 9 bases sitting between them. Germline CDR1 reads SGHRS; CDR2 reads YFSETQ. The CDR3 protein is CASSFGRRTNEKLFF. The CDR3 DNA is TGCGCCAGCAGCTTCGGGAGGAGAACTAATGAAAAACTGTTTTTT.

Only a few counts were recorded for this clonotype. The V gene is TRBV20-1, the J gene TRBJ2-7; D may be TRBD1 or TRBD2 (6 bases each). The CDR3 totals 15 residues. V lost 7 bases and J 5 bases, leaving 24 bases between the germline ends. CDR1 and CDR2 (germline): DFQATT, SNEGSKA (reference sequence). The CDR3 coding sequence is TGCAGTGTTGCAGGGGAGGCGAACACCCCCAACGAGCAGTACTTC. Protein product: CSVAGEANTPNEQYF.

This clonotype was observed many times. Written as DNA, the CDR3 is TGTGCCAGCAGTGAATCGCGGGGGGACATTGGCGGCTACACCTTC. It encodes CASSESRGDIGGYTF. This rearrangement joins TRBV25-1 to TRBJ1-2; possibly TRBD1 for D (6 bases). The length of the CDR3 is 15 residues. V lost 1 base and J 8 bases, leaving 17 bases between the germline ends. Germline values: CDR1 MGHDK, CDR2 SYGVNS.